The 9 T cell receptor beta chains listed next were all sequenced from one sample in a study of T-cell memory formation after mild COVID-19. TCRdb independently ran MiXCR on the 5' RACE reads; one entry per CDR3 protein. The table records fewer than 150,000 distinct CDR3 sequences, around 15% of them present only once. The sequenced material came from PBMCs or a T cell subset sorted from them (not recorded which). The receptors stem from a man between 18 and 35 years old who had mild COVID-19 (a few samples of this study predate the infection). Cell type and time point are not known.

The gene calls are TRBV7-2 and TRBJ2-7, with unresolved D. The CDR3 is 14 amino acids. The germline gives CDR1 SGHTA, CDR2 FQGNSA. V was clipped by 2 bases and J by 4 bases, with 12 bases between them. CDR3 in amino acids: CASSLIGGPYEQYF. The CDR3, as DNA: TGTGCCAGCAGCTTAATTGGCGGTCCTTACGAGCAGTACTTC. The variable domain in full, with the rest retrieved from reference TRBV7-2 and TRBJ2-7, is GAGVSQSPSNKVTEKGKDVELRCDPISGHTALYWYRQSLGQGLEFLIYFQGNSAPDKSGLPSDRFSAERTGGSVSTLTIQRTQQEDSAVYLCASSLIGGPYEQYFGPGTRLTVT.

This chain joins TRBV5-1 and TRBJ2-3; perhaps TRBD1 as D (5 bases). V shed 0 bases and J shed 1 base, with 6 bases lying between them. The CDR3 covers 14 residues. The V gene's germline CDR1 is SGHRS and CDR2 YFSETQ. In DNA form, the CDR3 reads TGCGCCAGCAGCTTGGCCAGGGGCACAGATACGCAGTATTTT. Its protein is CASSLARGTDTQYF.

This clonotype was detected a few times. The chain combines TRBV5-1 with TRBJ2-7, with D maybe TRBD2 (6 bases). In germline, CDR1 is SGHRS, CDR2 YFSETQ. V was trimmed by 5 bases and J by 5 bases, leaving 17 bases between them. The CDR3 sequence is 14 residues long. The CDR3 DNA follows: TGCGCCAGCAGACCTTCTTCGGGAGCCAACGAGCAGTACGTC. The encoded protein is CASRPSSGANEQYV.

This clonotype was counted a few times. V is TRBV7-9 and J is TRBJ1-2; D remains unclear. The V and J ends lost 5 bases and 8 bases respectively, with 15 bases between them. Germline lookup yields CDR1 SEHNR and CDR2 FQNEAQ (reference sequence). The CDR3 loop spans 13 amino acids. The CDR3 DNA follows: TGTGCCAGCAGCCCCCTCGCGGGGAAGGGCTACACCTTC. Translating it yields CASSPLAGKGYTF.

This clonotype came up a few times. V usage is TRBV7-9 and J usage is TRBJ2-5; TRBD1 matches at 7 bases. CDR3 length: 13 amino acids. Germline V gives CDR1 SEHNR, CDR2 FQNEAQ (reference sequence). Losses at the gene ends were 5 bases for V and 7 bases for J; bases not matched to a gene: 7. CDR3 amino acids: CASSVEGQRTQYF. CDR3 nucleotides: TGTGCCAGCAGCGTCGAGGGACAGCGGACCCAGTACTTC.

The V call is TRBV12-3 or TRBV12-4, the J call TRBJ1-5, with D possibly matching TRBD1 (5 bases). The length of the CDR3 is 14 residues. Trimming stripped 3 bases from V and 7 bases from J, with 13 bases between. CDR3 residues: CASSLGRGVQPQHF. The DNA for the CDR3 is TGTGCCAGCAGTTTGGGGAGAGGGGTACAGCCCCAGCATTTT.

This clonotype occurred a few times. This sequence joins TRBV18 and TRBJ2-7, with 10 bases matching TRBD1. CDR1 KGHSH and CDR2 LQKENI come from the germline V gene. The CDR3 length is 16 residues. Trimming took 4 bases from V and 1 from J; bases not matched to a gene: 7. DNA of the CDR3: TGTGCCAGCTCACAGGGACAGGGGCGAACGTCCTACGAGCAGTACTTC. Its translation is CASSQGQGRTSYEQYF.

By frequency in the sample, this clonotype is medium-sized. CDR3 loop: CSATAGTSNHYEQYV. CDR3 nucleotides: TGCAGTGCTACCGCCGGGACATCGAACCATTACGAGCAGTACGTC. The genes are TRBV20-1 and TRBJ2-7, with D possibly matching TRBD1 (6 bases). Germline V gives CDR1 DFQATT, CDR2 SNEGSKA (reference sequence). V lost 4 bases and J 4 bases, leaving 20 bases between the germline ends. The CDR3 has 15 amino acids.

This clonotype was counted a few times. The chain couples TRBV12-3 or TRBV12-4 to TRBJ2-3, with TRBD2 matching over 8 bases. The CDR3 has 15 residues. V gave up 8 bases and J gave up 7 bases; unmatched junction bases: 14. The CDR3 coding sequence is TGTGCCAGCGGACTAACCGGGACTAGTCGATATACGCAGTATTTT. It translates to CASGLTGTSRYTQYF.